This T cell receptor beta chain stems from a study of T cells in Graves' hyperthyroidism and ophthalmopathy. There are many counts of this clonotype. The antigen remains unidentified. Study-level results: In the analysis, a 13 V-J model separated ophthalmopathy from stable hyperthyroidism.

From RNA transcripts, TCR beta CDR3 regions were amplified. The HTBI set primed first-round TCR CDR3 RT-PCR. TCRdb independently ran MiXCR on the multiplex PCR reads; one entry per CDR3 protein. The sample includes about 500,000 distinct CDR3 sequences, 14% of them seen just once. Germline V gives CDR1 SGHAT, CDR2 FQNNGV. Trimming cost V 5 bases and J 2 bases, with 14 bases left between them. There are 15 residues in the CDR3. Patients were excluded because of uncontrolled infection, other autoimmune disease, pregnancy or lactation. This TCR derives from a woman aged 18-29 years with Graves' hyperthyroidism. Source material: blood. This rearrangement joins TRBV11-2 to TRBJ2-3, with D possibly called TRBD1 or TRBD2 (6 bases each). The CDR3 is CASSQRGVNTDTQYF. Written as DNA, the CDR3 is TGTGCCAGCAGCCAGAGGGGGGTGAACACAGATACGCAGTATTTT.